This TCR beta chain is drawn from a study of type 1 and type 2 diabetes patients. Study-wide background: Participants included type 1 and type 2 diabetes patients plus nondiabetic controls. The study, taken as a whole, reports: Age and gender were not matched between study groups, possibly biasing interpretation.

Germline V gene data show CDR1 as MDHEN and CDR2 as SYDVKM. CDR3 size: 15 residues. The ends were cut back, 4 bases at V and 3 bases at J, with 15 bases in the middle. Ten milliliters of peripheral blood were collected from each participant. This clonotype has a single count. Its antigen is as yet unknown. The PCR template was genomic DNA. A primer set of 30 forward and 13 reverse primers amplified the CDR3. Each CDR3 protein is one row after TCRdb ran MiXCR on the multiplex PCR reads. Counted here are under 300,000 distinct CDR3 sequences, over 45% occurring once; the ten biggest clones make up about 13%.

The chain carries TRBV28 and TRBJ1-2; no firm D call. The sample taken for sequencing was peripheral blood mononuclear cells (PBMCs). The TCR comes from a man younger than 35 with type 2 diabetes. This chain's CDR3 is CASSSPEGGHYGYTF. The CDR3 DNA sequence: TGTGCCAGCAGTTCACCCGAGGGAGGGCACTATGGCTACACCTTC.